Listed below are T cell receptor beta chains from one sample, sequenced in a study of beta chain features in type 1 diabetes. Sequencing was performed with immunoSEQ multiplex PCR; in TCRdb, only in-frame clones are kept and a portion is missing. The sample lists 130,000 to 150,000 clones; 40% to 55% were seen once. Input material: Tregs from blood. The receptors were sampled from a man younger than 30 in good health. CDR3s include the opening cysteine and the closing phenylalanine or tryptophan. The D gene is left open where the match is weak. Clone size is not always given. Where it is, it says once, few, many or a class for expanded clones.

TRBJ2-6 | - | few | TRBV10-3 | CAISGGQGGAGANVLTF | TGTGCCATCAGCGGGGGCCAGGGGGGAGCTGGGGCCAACGTCCTGACTTTC
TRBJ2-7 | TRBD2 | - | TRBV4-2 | CASSQRLAGQTYEQYF | TGTGCCAGCAGCCAAAGACTAGCGGGACAAACCTACGAGCAGTACTTC
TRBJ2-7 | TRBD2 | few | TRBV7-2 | CASSLAGVSYEQYF | TGTGCCAGCAGTTTAGCGGGAGTTTCCTACGAGCAGTACTTC
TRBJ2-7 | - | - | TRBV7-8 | CASSLWAGNSYEQYF | TGTGCCAGCAGCCTCTGGGCGGGCAACTCCTACGAGCAGTACTTC
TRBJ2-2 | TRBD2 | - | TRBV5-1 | CASSPSGGYTGELFF | TGCGCCAGCAGCCCCAGCGGGGGGTACACCGGGGAGCTGTTTTTT
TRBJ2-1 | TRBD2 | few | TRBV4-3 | CASSQEASGRISYNEQFF | TGCGCCAGCAGCCAAGAAGCTAGCGGGAGAATTTCCTACAATGAGCAGTTCTTC
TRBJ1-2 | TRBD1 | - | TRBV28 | CASSSAASGGYGYTF | TGTGCCAGCAGTTCTGCCGCCTCAGGGGGCTATGGCTACACCTTC
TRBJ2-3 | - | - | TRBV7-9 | CASSLAGARTDTQYF | TGTGCCAGCAGCTTAGCGGGAGCGCGCACAGATACGCAGTATTTT
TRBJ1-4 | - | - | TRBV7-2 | CASSLGGGGYEKLFF | TGTGCCAGCAGCTTAGGTGGAGGAGGTTATGAAAAACTGTTTTTT
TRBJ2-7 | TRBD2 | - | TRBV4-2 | CASSQGLAANYEQYF | TGTGCCAGCAGCCAGGGACTAGCGGCCAACTACGAGCAGTACTTC
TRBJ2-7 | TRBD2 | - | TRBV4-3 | CASSQTLVAGGWYF | TGCGCCAGCAGCCAAACCCTTGTAGCGGGGGGTTGGTACTTC
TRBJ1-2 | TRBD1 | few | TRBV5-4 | CASSLVRGRDYGYTF | TGTGCCAGCAGCTTGGTCAGGGGGCGCGACTATGGCTACACCTTC
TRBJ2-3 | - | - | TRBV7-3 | CASSSRASSDTQYF | TGTGCCAGCAGCTCACGGGCTAGCTCAGATACGCAGTATTTT
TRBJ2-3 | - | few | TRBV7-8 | CASGGDSTDTQYF | TGTGCCAGCGGTGGAGACAGCACAGATACGCAGTATTTT
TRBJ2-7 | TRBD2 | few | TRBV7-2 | CASSFTSGDSYEQYF | TGTGCCAGCAGCTTTACTAGCGGGGACTCCTACGAGCAGTACTTC
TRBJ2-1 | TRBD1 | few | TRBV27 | CASSPTTGEVLYEQFF | TGTGCCAGCAGTCCTACGACAGGGGAGGTGTTGTATGAGCAGTTCTTC
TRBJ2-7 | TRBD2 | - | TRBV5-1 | CASSNRLAGDYEQYF | TGCGCCAGCAGCAATAGACTAGCGGGTGACTACGAGCAGTACTTC
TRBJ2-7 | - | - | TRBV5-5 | CASSPLSGPSYEQYF | TGTGCCAGCAGCCCACTTAGCGGACCGAGCTACGAGCAGTACTTC
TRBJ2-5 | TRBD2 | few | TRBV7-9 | CASSHKRGGKQETQYF | TGTGCCAGCAGCCACAAGCGGGGGGGTAAACAAGAGACCCAGTACTTC
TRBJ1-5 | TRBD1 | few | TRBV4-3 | CASSHDRAQPQHF | TGCGCCAGCAGTCACGACAGGGCTCAGCCCCAGCATTTT
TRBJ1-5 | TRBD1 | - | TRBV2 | CASDRVRNQPQHF | TGTGCCAGCGACAGGGTTCGCAATCAGCCCCAGCATTTT
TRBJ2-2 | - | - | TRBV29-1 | CSAEDRNTGELFF | TGCAGCGCTGAAGACAGAAACACCGGGGAGCTGTTTTTT